These 14 T cell receptor beta chains were all obtained from the same sample, sequenced in a study of T cells in pancreatic ductal adenocarcinoma. No neoadjuvant therapy was given to the selected pancreatic ductal adenocarcinoma patients before their surgery. Sequenced by immunoSEQ multiplex PCR; TCRdb stores in-frame clones only, minus some. The sample has 8,500 to 9,500 clones, over 55% seen once. The sample taken for sequencing was pancreatic tumor tissue. These receptor sequences come from a human donor with pancreatic ductal adenocarcinoma.

About this clone itself: An end of the junction differs from the germline gene, which may be a read error. The chain has TRBV11-2 and TRBJ2-1, with D maybe TRBD1 (6 bases). This CDR3 region has 14 residues. Germline V gene sequence: CDR1 SGHAT, CDR2 FQNNGV. CDR3 coding DNA: TGTGCCAGCAGCCCCCCGGTGGGGGCCAGGGCGCACGTCTTC. It yields the protein CASSPPVGARAHVF.

J is TRBJ1-3 and V is TRBV2; TRBD1 aligns across 9 bases. The CDR3 loop spans 14 amino acids. Germline lookup yields CDR1 SNHLY and CDR2 FYNNEI. Trimming cost V 3 bases and J 8 bases; bases outside gene matches: 5. The CDR3 protein is CASSEGQGLYTIYF. In DNA form, the CDR3 reads TGTGCCAGCAGTGAGGGACAGGGTTTATACACCATATATTTT.

With regard to this clone: A far bigger clonotype differs at one base, so this is likely a read error. Other DNA sequences in this sample translate to the same CDR3. The rearrangement links TRBV5-4 to TRBJ1-3, with 8 bases lining up with TRBD1. This CDR3 is 15 amino acids long. Germline V CDR1 and CDR2: SGHNT, YYREEE (reference sequence). V trimming: 4 bases; J trimming: 4 bases; junction bases outside the gene matches: 7. Here the CDR3 DNA reads TGTGCCAGCAGCCAAGACAGGGGTTCAGGAAACACCATATATTTT. Protein product: CASSQDRGSGNTIYF.

This rearrangement joins TRBV7-3 to TRBJ1-2, with unresolved D. The CDR3 runs to 12 residues. V dropped 3 bases and J dropped 5 bases, with 7 bases sitting between them. The germline CDR1 and CDR2 sequences are SGHTA and FQGTGA. CDR3 DNA: TGTGCCAGCAGCTTCGGGATTTATGGCTACACCTTC. Protein product: CASSFGIYGYTF.

This chain links TRBV5-1 with TRBJ2-1; 7 nucleotides align to TRBD2. Germline V gives CDR1 SGHRS, CDR2 YFSETQ. V was pared by 2 bases and J by 5 bases, with 7 bases of the junction left unmatched. CDR3 length: 15 amino acids. The CDR3 spells CASSFRTSSDNEQFF. Here the CDR3 DNA reads TGCGCCAGCAGCTTCCGGACTAGTTCCGACAATGAGCAGTTCTTC.

This clone has a handful of counts. The CDR3 sequence: CASSPGQGHGYTF. The CDR3 DNA reads TGTGCCAGCAGCCCCGGACAGGGCCATGGCTACACCTTC. This chain joins TRBV7-3 and TRBJ1-2; TRBD1 aligns across 8 bases. The CDR3 is 13 amino acids. V lost 5 bases, J lost 6 bases, and 5 bases stayed unmatched. The germline gives CDR1 SGHTA, CDR2 FQGTGA.

The chain joins TRBV19 to TRBJ2-2; D perhaps matches TRBD2 (7 bases). From germline, CDR1 is LNHDA and CDR2 SQIVND (reference sequence). Trimming pared 1 base from V and 4 bases from J, leaving 16 bases between. The CDR3 totals 17 residues. The CDR3 loop is CASSIVGGGSLTGELFF. CDR3 sequence (DNA): TGTGCCAGTAGTATAGTAGGGGGGGGCTCCCTCACCGGGGAGCTGTTTTTT.

The V and J genes are TRBV18 and TRBJ1-1; 7 bases are a match to TRBD1. CDR3 length: 14 residues. Per germline, CDR1 KGHSH and CDR2 LQKENI. Trimming took 4 bases from V and 4 from J; bases not matched to a gene: 6. CDR3 sequence: CASSLDRLTTEAFF. CDR3 coding DNA: TGTGCCAGCTCACTGGACAGGCTTACCACTGAAGCTTTCTTT.

This clone was seen a few times. The chain carries TRBV9 and TRBJ1-2; D uncertain. Trimming stripped 4 bases from V and 7 bases from J, with 17 bases between. The CDR3 extends over 14 amino acids. Germline-derived CDR1 and CDR2 are SGDLS and YYNGEE. Here the CDR3 reads CASSPGNGVPGYTF. The CDR3 DNA sequence: TGTGCCAGCAGCCCGGGGAATGGGGTTCCTGGCTACACCTTC.

The chain has TRBV13 and TRBJ1-1; the D gene is possibly TRBD1 (6 bases). V was shortened by 3 bases and J by 10 bases, with 18 bases between the two germline ends. The CDR3 length is 14 residues. Germline lookup yields CDR1 PRHDT and CDR2 FYEKMQ (reference sequence). The CDR3 nucleotides are TGTGCCAGCAGCTTCCGGGGTACACGGGGGCGAGCTTTCTTT. Its protein is CASSFRGTRGRAFF.

The gene calls are TRBV7-9 and TRBJ1-1, with a tentative D call TRBD1 (5 bases). Germline CDR1 SEHNR, CDR2 FQNEAQ (reference sequence). This CDR3 contains 14 residues. V was shortened by 7 bases and J by 1 base, with 13 bases between the two germline ends. CDR3 amino acids: CASTRGTANTEAFF. For the CDR3, the DNA is TGTGCCAGCACCCGAGGGACGGCGAACACTGAAGCTTTCTTT.

V usage is TRBV2 and J usage is TRBJ2-2; 10 nucleotides match TRBD2. Germline CDR1 SNHLY, CDR2 FYNNEI. V was clipped by 3 bases and J by 4 bases; unmatched bases: 8. The CDR3 length is 17 residues. DNA for the CDR3: TGTGCCAGCAGTGATGGTCTAGCGGGAGTCGTCACCGGGGAGCTGTTTTTT. It yields the protein CASSDGLAGVVTGELFF.

The V and J genes are TRBV19 and TRBJ1-5, with D unresolved. This CDR3 contains 14 residues. V lost 3 bases to trimming and J lost 4 bases, with 10 bases between them. Germline V CDR1 and CDR2: LNHDA, SQIVND (reference sequence). The CDR3 protein is CASSMRQENQPQHF. The DNA for the CDR3 is TGTGCCAGTAGTATGCGGCAGGAGAATCAGCCCCAGCATTTT.

This clone was recorded a few times. The J gene is TRBJ2-1, the V gene TRBV11-3; D could derive from TRBD1 or TRBD2 (5 bases each). The CDR3 length is 13 residues. V dropped 5 bases and J dropped 9 bases, with 14 bases sitting between them. CDR1 and CDR2 from the germline V gene are SGHNT and YENEEA. CDR3 coding DNA: TGTGCCAGCAGCCTCGACGGGGACCGTGAGCAGTTCTTC. This translates into CASSLDGDREQFF.